This T cell receptor beta chain was captured by sequencing in a study of PD-1 blockade in classical Hodgkin lymphoma. Study-wide points: Lower baseline TCR diversity was reported for newly diagnosed patients than for healthy donors.

Points on this clone: Its antigen is as yet unknown.

The germline V gene encodes CDR1 SEHNR and CDR2 FQNEAQ (reference sequence). CDR3 length: 17 amino acids. J gave up 9 bases and V 7 bases, and 21 bases lay outside the gene matches. No patient escaped relapse after autologous stem cell transplantation, and brentuximab vedotin exposure varied. Sequenced by immunoSEQ multiplex PCR; TCRdb stores in-frame clones only, minus some. The table has 40,000 to 45,000 clones, 60% to 85% seen once. V is TRBV7-9 and J is TRBJ1-5, with 7 nucleotides matching TRBD1. This receptor was taken from a human donor with classical Hodgkin lymphoma. The sequences come from peripheral blood mononuclear cells (PBMCs), collected at baseline. The CDR3 here is CASTYSPRQGNRGPQHF. As DNA, the CDR3 is TGTGCCAGCACCTACTCCCCCCGACAGGGTAATCGCGGGCCCCAGCATTTT.